The 10 T cell receptor beta chains presented below share a single source sample, sequenced in a study of blood T cell repertoires in COVID-19. Measured with immunoSEQ multiplex PCR; TCRdb has only the in-frame clones, and not every one. The repertoire holds 300,000 or so clones, with 90% as singletons. The sample comprised peripheral blood. The source of these receptors is a woman in her 30s with COVID-19, enrolled during active disease.

The chain carries TRBV4-1 and TRBJ1-2; tentative D call: TRBD1 (6 bases). Trimming shortened V by 1 base and J by 3 bases, and 9 bases separated the two germline ends. This CDR3 region has 14 residues. The germline gives CDR1 MGHRA, CDR2 YSYEKL. DNA for the CDR3: TGCGCCAGCAGCCAAGGTAGACAGGACTATGGCTACACCTTC. It encodes CASSQGRQDYGYTF.

The chain recombines TRBV5-4 with TRBJ2-2; no clear D. Germline V gene data show CDR1 as SGHNT and CDR2 as YYREEE (reference sequence). The CDR3 loop spans 14 amino acids. V was cut by 3 bases and J by 3 bases, with 9 bases left in between. The CDR3 reads CASSYPGHTGELFF. CDR3 bases: TGTGCCAGCAGCTATCCGGGTCACACCGGGGAGCTGTTTTTT. Full variable domain (outside the CDR3, taken from reference TRBV5-4 and TRBJ2-2): ETGVTQSPTHLIKTRGQQVTLRCSSQSGHNTVSWYQQALGQGPQFIFQYYREEENGRGNFPPRFSGLQFPNYSSELNVNALELDDSALYLCASSYPGHTGELFFGEGSRLTVL.

Concerning this clone: The sample holds other DNA sequences that translate to the same CDR3. The V call is TRBV5-4, the J call TRBJ2-5; possibly TRBD2 for D (5 bases). Germline CDR1 reads SGHNT; CDR2 reads YYREEE (reference sequence). This CDR3 has 15 residues. V dropped 4 bases and J dropped 0 bases, with 13 bases sitting between them. This CDR3 reads CASSIIPGYQETQYF. CDR3 nucleotides: TGTGCCAGCAGCATTATACCGGGGTACCAAGAGACCCAGTACTTC.

This clone was seen a single time. The rearrangement uses TRBV7-8 and TRBJ1-2; no reliable D call. This CDR3 comprises 16 residues. Germline V lookup: CDR1 SGHVS, CDR2 FQNEAQ. Trimming took 0 bases from V and 3 from J, leaving 14 bases between them. This chain's CDR3 is CASSLADGWGDYGYTF. For the CDR3, the DNA is TGTGCCAGCAGCTTAGCGGACGGATGGGGAGACTATGGCTACACCTTC.

The chain has TRBV7-9 and TRBJ1-6; D gene ambiguous. V was clipped by 0 bases and J by 0 bases, with 9 bases between them. Germline V lookup: CDR1 SEHNR, CDR2 FQNEAQ (reference sequence). The CDR3 is 17 residues long. The chain's CDR3 is CASSLAGSYSYNSPLHF. DNA of the CDR3: TGTGCCAGCAGCTTAGCGGGCAGTTACTCCTATAATTCACCCCTCCACTTT.

In its sample, this clone was seen a few times. This chain connects TRBV11-2 to TRBJ2-7; D might be TRBD2 (6 bases). Germline V gives CDR1 SGHAT, CDR2 FQNNGV. Trimming stripped 1 base from V and 7 bases from J, with 17 bases between. The CDR3 contains 15 residues. The CDR3 reads CASSLGGTELGEQYF. The CDR3, as DNA: TGTGCCAGCAGCTTAGGCGGGACGGAACTTGGTGAGCAGTACTTC. Full variable domain (outside the CDR3, taken from reference TRBV11-2 and TRBJ2-7): EAGVAQSPRYKIIEKRQSVAFWCNPISGHATLYWYQQILGQGPKLLIQFQNNGVVDDSQLPKDRFSAERLKGVDSTLKIQPAKLEDSAVYLCASSLGGTELGEQYFGPGTRLTVT.

This rearrangement joins TRBV2 to TRBJ1-1, with 7 bases identical to TRBD1. V lost 3 bases, J lost 5 bases, and 3 bases stayed unmatched. The germline CDR1 and CDR2 sequences are SNHLY and FYNNEI. This CDR3 contains 13 residues. The CDR3 coding sequence is TGTGCCAGCAGTGACGAGGACAGGACTGAAGCTTTCTTT. Amino acids: CASSDEDRTEAFF. Supplemented by reference TRBV2 and TRBJ1-1, the full variable domain reads EPEVTQTPSHQVTQMGQEVILRCVPISNHLYFYWYRQILGQKVEFLVSFYNNEISEKSEIFDDQFSVERPDGSNFTLKIRSTKLEDSAMYFCASSDEDRTEAFFGQGTRLTVV.

The rearrangement uses TRBV9 and TRBJ1-2; D unclear. V was clipped by 0 bases and J by 6 bases, with 12 bases between them. The CDR3 covers 14 residues. From germline, CDR1 is SGDLS and CDR2 YYNGEE. The CDR3 is CASSVGAQAHGYTF. The CDR3 DNA reads TGTGCCAGCAGCGTAGGTGCCCAGGCGCATGGCTACACCTTC.

The chain uses TRBV5-4 and TRBJ2-2; 8 nucleotides agree with TRBD1. Germline CDR1 SGHNT, CDR2 YYREEE (reference sequence). Germline trimming cut 1 base from V and 7 bases from J; bases unmatched to any gene: 6. The CDR3 extends over 15 amino acids. CDR3 sequence reads: CASSLSRGRGGELFF. The CDR3 region has the DNA TGTGCCAGCAGCTTGTCCAGGGGGCGAGGCGGGGAGCTGTTTTTT.

The V and J genes are TRBV7-9 and TRBJ1-1, with TRBD1 matching over 9 bases. Per the germline V gene, CDR1 is SEHNR and CDR2 is FQNEAQ (reference sequence). This CDR3 has 13 amino acids. J gave up 6 bases and V 4 bases, and 3 bases lay outside the gene matches. Written as DNA, the CDR3 is TGTGCCAGCAGCTCACGACAGGGGGCTGAAGCTTTCTTT. Protein sequence: CASSSRQGAEAFF.